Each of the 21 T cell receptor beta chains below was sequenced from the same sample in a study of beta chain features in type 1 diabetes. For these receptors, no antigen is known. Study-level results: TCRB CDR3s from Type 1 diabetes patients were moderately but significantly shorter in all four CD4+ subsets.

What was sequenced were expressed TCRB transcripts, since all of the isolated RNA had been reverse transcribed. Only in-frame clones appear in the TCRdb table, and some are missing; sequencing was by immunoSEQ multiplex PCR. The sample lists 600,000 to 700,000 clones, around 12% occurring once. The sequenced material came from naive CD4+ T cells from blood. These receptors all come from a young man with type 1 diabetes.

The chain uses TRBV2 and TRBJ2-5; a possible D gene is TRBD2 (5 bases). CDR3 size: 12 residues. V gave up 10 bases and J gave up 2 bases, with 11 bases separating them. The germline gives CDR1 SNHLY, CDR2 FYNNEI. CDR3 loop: CATHRRQETQYF. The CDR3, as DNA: TGTGCCACCCACCGGAGGCAAGAGACCCAGTACTTC.

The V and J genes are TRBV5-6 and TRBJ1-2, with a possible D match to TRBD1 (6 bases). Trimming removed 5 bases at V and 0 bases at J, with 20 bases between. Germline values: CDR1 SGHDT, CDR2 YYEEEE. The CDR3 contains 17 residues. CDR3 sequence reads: CASRYSWTAATNYGYTF. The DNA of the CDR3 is TGTGCCAGCAGATACTCCTGGACAGCCGCTACTAACTATGGCTACACCTTC.

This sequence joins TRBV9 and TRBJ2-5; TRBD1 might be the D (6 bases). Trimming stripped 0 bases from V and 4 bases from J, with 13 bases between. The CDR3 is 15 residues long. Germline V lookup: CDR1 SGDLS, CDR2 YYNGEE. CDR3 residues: CASSVDLTGTETQYF. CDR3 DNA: TGTGCCAGCAGCGTAGATCTAACAGGGACAGAGACCCAGTACTTC.

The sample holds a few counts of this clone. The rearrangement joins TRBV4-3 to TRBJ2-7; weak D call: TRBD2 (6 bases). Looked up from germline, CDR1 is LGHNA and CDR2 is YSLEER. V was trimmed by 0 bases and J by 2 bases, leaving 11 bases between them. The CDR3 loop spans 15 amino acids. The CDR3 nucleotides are TGCGCCAGCAGCCAAGAACTCCTAGCGACCTACGAGCAGTACTTC. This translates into CASSQELLATYEQYF.

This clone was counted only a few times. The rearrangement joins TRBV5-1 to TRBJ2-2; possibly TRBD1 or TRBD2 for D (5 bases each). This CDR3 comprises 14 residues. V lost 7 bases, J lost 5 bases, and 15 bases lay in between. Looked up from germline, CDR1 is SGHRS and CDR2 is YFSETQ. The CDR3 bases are TGCGCCAGCGGGGACGGACACGAAACCGGGGAGCTGTTTTTT. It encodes CASGDGHETGELFF.

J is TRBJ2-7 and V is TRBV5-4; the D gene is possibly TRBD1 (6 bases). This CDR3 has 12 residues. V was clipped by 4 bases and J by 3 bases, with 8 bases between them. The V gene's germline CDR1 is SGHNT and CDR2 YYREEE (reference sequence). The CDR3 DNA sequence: TGTGCCAGCAGCCAGGACAGCTACGAGCAGTACTTC. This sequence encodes CASSQDSYEQYF.

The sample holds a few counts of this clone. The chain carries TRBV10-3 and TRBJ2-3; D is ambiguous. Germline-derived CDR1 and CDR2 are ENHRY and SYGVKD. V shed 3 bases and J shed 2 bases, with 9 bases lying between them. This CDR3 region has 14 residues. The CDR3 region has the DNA TGTGCCATCAGTGACGGTAGTAACACAGATACGCAGTATTTT. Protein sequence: CAISDGSNTDTQYF.

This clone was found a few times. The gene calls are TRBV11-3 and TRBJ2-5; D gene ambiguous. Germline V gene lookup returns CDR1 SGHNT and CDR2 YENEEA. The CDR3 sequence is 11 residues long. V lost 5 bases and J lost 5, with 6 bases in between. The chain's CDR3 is CASSRRETQYF. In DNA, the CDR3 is TGTGCCAGCAGCCGCCGGGAGACCCAGTACTTC.

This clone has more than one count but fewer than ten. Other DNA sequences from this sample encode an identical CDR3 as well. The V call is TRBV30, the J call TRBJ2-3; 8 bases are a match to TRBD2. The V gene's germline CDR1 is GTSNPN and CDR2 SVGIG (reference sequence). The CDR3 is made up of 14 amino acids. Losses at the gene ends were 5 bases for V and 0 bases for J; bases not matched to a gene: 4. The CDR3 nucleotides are TGTGCCTGGTCCACGGGGGGGAGCACAGATACGCAGTATTTT. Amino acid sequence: CAWSTGGSTDTQYF.

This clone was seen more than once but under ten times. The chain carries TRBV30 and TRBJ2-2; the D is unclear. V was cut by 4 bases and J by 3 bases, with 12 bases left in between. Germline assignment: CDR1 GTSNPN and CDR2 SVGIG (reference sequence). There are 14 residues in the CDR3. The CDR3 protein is CAWKPELYTGELFF. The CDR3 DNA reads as TGTGCCTGGAAACCCGAACTCTACACCGGGGAGCTGTTTTTT. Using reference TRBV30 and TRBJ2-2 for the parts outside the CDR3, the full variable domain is SQTIHQWPATLVQPVGSPLSLECTVEGTSNPNLYWYRQAAGRGLQLLFYSVGIGQISSEVPQNLSASRPQDRQFILSSKKLLLSDSGFYLCAWKPELYTGELFFGEGSRLTVL.

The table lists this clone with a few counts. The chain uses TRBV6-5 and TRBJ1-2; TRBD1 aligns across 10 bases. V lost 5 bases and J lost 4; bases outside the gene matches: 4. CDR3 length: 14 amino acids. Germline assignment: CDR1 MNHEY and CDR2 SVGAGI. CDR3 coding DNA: TGTGCCAGCAGTGAGACAGGGGGCGGCTATGGCTACACCTTC. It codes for CASSETGGGYGYTF.

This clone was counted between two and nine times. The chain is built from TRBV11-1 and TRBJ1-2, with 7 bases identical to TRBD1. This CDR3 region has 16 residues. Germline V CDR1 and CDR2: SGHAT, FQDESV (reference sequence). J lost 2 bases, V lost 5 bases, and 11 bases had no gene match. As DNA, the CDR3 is TGTGCCAGCAGCCTAAACGCCGGGACAGTCAACTATGGCTACACCTTC. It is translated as CASSLNAGTVNYGYTF.

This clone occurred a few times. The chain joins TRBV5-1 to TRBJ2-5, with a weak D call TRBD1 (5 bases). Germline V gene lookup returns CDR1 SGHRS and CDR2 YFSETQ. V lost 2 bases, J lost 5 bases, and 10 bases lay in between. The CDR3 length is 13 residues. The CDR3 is CASSFRGRETQYF. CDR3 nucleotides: TGCGCCAGCAGCTTTAGGGGTCGGGAGACCCAGTACTTC. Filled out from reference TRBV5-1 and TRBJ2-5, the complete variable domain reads KAGVTQTPRYLIKTRGQQVTLSCSPISGHRSVSWYQQTPGQGLQFLFEYFSETQRNKGNFPGRFSGRQFSNSRSEMNVSTLELGDSALYLCASSFRGRETQYFGPGTRLLVL.

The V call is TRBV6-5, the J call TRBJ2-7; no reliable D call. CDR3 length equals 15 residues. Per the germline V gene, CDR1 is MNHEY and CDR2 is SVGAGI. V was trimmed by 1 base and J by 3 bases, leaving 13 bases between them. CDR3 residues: CASSYLKDHGYEQYF. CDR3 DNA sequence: TGTGCCAGCAGTTACTTGAAGGACCATGGCTACGAGCAGTACTTC.

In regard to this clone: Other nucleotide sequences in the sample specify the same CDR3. The CDR3 here is CASSQGLAGAETQYF. The CDR3 DNA is TGTGCCAGCAGCCAGGGACTAGCGGGAGCAGAGACCCAGTACTTC. V is TRBV5-4 and J is TRBJ2-5; 14 bases agree with TRBD2. V dropped 4 bases and J dropped 4; count of bases not matched to a gene: 3. Looked up from germline, CDR1 is SGHNT and CDR2 is YYREEE (reference sequence). The CDR3 spans 15 residues.

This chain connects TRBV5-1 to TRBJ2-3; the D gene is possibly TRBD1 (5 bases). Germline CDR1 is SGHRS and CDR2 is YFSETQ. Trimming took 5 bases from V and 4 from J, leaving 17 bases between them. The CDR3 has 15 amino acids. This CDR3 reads CASSPSPGYADTQYF. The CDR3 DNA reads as TGCGCCAGCAGTCCGTCCCCAGGGTATGCAGATACGCAGTATTTT.

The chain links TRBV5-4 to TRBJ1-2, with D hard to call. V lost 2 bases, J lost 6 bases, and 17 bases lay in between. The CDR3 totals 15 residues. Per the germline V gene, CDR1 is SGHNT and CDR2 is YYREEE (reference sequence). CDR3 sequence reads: CASSFYRSRTNGYTF. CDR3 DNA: TGTGCCAGCAGCTTTTACCGGTCGAGAACCAATGGCTACACCTTC.

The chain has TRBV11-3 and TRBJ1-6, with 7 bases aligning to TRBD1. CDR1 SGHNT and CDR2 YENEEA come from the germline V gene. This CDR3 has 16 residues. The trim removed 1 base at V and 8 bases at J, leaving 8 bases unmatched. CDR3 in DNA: TGTGCCAGCAGCTTAGGAGCACAGGGGAGGGATTCACCCCTCCACTTT. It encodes CASSLGAQGRDSPLHF.

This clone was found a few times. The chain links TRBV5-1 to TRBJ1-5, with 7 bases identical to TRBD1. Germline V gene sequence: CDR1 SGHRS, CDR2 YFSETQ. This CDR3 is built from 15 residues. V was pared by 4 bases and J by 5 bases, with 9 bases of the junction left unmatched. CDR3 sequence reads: CASSPTTGSDQPQHF. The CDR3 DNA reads TGCGCCAGCAGCCCGACGACAGGGTCGGATCAGCCCCAGCATTTT.

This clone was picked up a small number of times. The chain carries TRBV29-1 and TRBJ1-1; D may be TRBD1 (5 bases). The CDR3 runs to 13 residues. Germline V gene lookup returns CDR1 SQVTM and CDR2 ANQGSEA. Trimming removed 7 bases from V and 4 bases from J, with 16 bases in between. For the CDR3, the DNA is TGCAGCGCCAGGACACTCGAGGCCACTGAAGCTTTCTTT. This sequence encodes CSARTLEATEAFF.

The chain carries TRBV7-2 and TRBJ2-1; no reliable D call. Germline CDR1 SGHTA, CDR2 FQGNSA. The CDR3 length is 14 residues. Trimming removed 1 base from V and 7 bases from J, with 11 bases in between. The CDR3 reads CASSLVVLENEQFF. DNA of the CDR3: TGTGCCAGCAGCTTAGTAGTGTTGGAGAATGAGCAGTTCTTC.